The entry below describes one T cell receptor beta chain. Its antigen remains unknown. Germline CDR1 reads SGHTA; CDR2 reads FQGNSA. The V gene lost 5 bases and the J gene lost 4 bases, with 17 bases spanning the gap. The CDR3 runs to 15 residues. This entry is derived from a study of vaccination effects on CD4 cells after COVID-19. Overall study context: Expansion of antigen-specific CD4+ T cells with viral peptide pools was carried out by the ViraFEST assay before sequencing.

Study observations and caveats: Pronounced clonal contraction occurred in clones induced by infection and by vaccine late after vaccination.

Isolating CD4+ T cells followed roughly ten days of culture. On days 3 and 7, fresh IL-2 medium replaced half the medium. Profiling relied on immunoSEQ multiplex PCR, and the TCRdb table lists in-frame clones only, not all of them. The sample includes 65,000 to 80,000 clones, about 74% of them seen just once. The clonotype comes from a human donor who received a COVID-19 vaccine. The sample here was CD4+ T cells from PBMCs cultured without peptide, taken before COVID-19 vaccination. The rearrangement links TRBV7-2 to TRBJ2-5; tentatively, D is TRBD1 (5 bases). CDR3 DNA: TGTGCCAGCAGCCCCCCGAACGGCAGGGTAGAGACCCAGTACTTC. Translating gives CASSPPNGRVETQYF.